This T cell receptor (beta chain) was observed in a study of blood T cells in healthy people across ages. A second PCR of 7 to 11 cycles used a sample-barcoded 5' primer and a J-beta primer mix. The authors tagged each cDNA molecule using a template-switch adaptor with 12 random nucleotides. One entry per CDR3 protein results from TCRdb running MiXCR on the 5' RACE reads. The table lists 800,000 to 1,300,000 distinct CDR3 sequences, around 25% of them singletons. This clonotype was seen more than once but under ten times. Losses at the gene ends were 0 bases for V and 1 base for J; bases not matched to a gene: 6. Germline V gene sequence: CDR1 DFQATT, CDR2 SNEGSKA (reference sequence). The CDR3 sequence is 16 residues long. This sample was shared with a second study, whose subject was T cells of mothers and their children.

The chain employs TRBV20-1 and TRBJ2-5, with 9 bases fitting TRBD1. Sequencing was done on a sample of blood. The receptor was isolated from a girl aged 2-15 years in good health. The CDR3 is CSAREMGQGFQETQYF. The CDR3 nucleotides are TGCAGTGCTAGAGAAATGGGACAGGGTTTCCAAGAGACCCAGTACTTC.